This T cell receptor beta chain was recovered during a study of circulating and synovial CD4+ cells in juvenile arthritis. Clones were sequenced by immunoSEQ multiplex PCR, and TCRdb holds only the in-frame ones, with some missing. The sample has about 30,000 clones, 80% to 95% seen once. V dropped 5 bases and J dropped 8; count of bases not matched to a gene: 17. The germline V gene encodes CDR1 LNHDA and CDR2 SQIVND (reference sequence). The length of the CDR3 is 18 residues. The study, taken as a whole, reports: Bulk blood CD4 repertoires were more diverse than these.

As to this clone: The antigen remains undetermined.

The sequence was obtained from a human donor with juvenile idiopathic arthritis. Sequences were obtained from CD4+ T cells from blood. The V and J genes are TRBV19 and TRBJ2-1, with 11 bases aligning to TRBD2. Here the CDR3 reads CASSSSPLTSGRIDEQFF. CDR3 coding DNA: TGTGCCAGTAGTTCTTCTCCCCTCACTAGCGGGAGAATCGATGAGCAGTTCTTC.